Given below is one T cell receptor beta chain in context. Its antigen is undetermined. The entry originates in a study of radiotherapy plus CTLA-4 blockade in lung cancer. The wider study: Among patients, about 17% showed objective responses, and approximately 29% had disease control.

Repertoires were generated with immunoSEQ multiplex PCR, while TCRdb's copy carries only in-frame clones and drops some. The sample has tens of thousands of clones; 78% are singletons. Germline assignment: CDR1 SGHNT and CDR2 YENEEA. V was clipped by 3 bases and J by 5 bases, with 8 bases between them. CDR3 length equals 13 residues. Study outcomes and limitations: After treatment with radiotherapy plus ipilimumab, TCR clones that came from the tumor expanded in blood. Reported findings show early blood T cell clone dynamics, with interferon-beta, best predicted response.

The clonotype originates from a human donor with non-small cell lung cancer who had a complete response to radiotherapy plus ipilimumab. The source material was peripheral blood, sampled from a patient treated with radiotherapy plus ipilimumab. This chain links TRBV11-3 with TRBJ2-1; D unclear. CDR3 region: CASSFVADNEQFF. The CDR3 bases are TGTGCCAGCAGCTTTGTCGCAGACAATGAGCAGTTCTTC.